This T cell receptor beta chain was retrieved from a study of HIV-infected patients and healthy controls. Study at large: No general T-cell lymphocytopenia was present, and per-chain CDR3 totals resembled those of controls.

Points from the study as a whole: Significantly higher mean Gini indices appeared in HIV-infected repertoires, possibly reflecting oligoclonality. In HIV-infected patients, the apparent post-therapy Gini index recovery did not replicate in size-matched data.

Reverse transcription used around 500 ng RNA and constant-region primers for alpha and beta. Separate chain-specific third strand synthesis with multiplexing indices produced the alpha and beta libraries. MiXCR, applied by TCRdb to the 5' RACE reads, yields one record per CDR3 protein. The sample lists 6,600 or so distinct CDR3 sequences, around 8.6% seen once, with around 20% in the top ten. Follow-up blood was drawn about 14 weeks, roughly three months, after antiretroviral therapy began. All unsorted peripheral T cells were captured because whole blood was used without fractionation. CDR3 length: 15 amino acids. Trimming stripped 5 bases from V and 5 bases from J, with 17 bases between. Germline CDR1 is SNHLY and CDR2 is FYNNEI. This clonotype was seen a few times. Its antigen is still unknown.

The source was blood, collected during antiretroviral therapy. The chain has TRBV2 and TRBJ2-3; D possibly corresponds to TRBD1 (6 bases). The clonotype was recovered from an adult with HIV infection. This CDR3 is CASSLETGRGDTQYF. In DNA, the CDR3 is TGTGCCAGCAGTTTGGAGACAGGCCGGGGAGATACGCAGTATTTT. The variable domain in full, completed from reference TRBV2 and TRBJ2-3, reads EPEVTQTPSHQVTQMGQEVILRCVPISNHLYFYWYRQILGQKVEFLVSFYNNEISEKSEIFDDQFSVERPDGSNFTLKIRSTKLEDSAMYFCASSLETGRGDTQYFGPGTRLTVL.